These 18 T cell receptor beta chains were sequenced from one sample in a study of beta chain features in type 1 diabetes. Findings and limits, study-wide: In every one of the four CD4+ subsets, TCRB CDR3s were moderately but significantly shorter in Type 1 diabetes patients.

No antigen is known for these receptors. Reverse transcription of all isolated RNA meant that expressed TCRB transcripts were sequenced. Assay used: immunoSEQ multiplex PCR; TCRdb lists only in-frame clones, some missing. The sample records tens of thousands of clones, around 40% being singletons. Sequencing was carried out using stem cell memory CD4+ T cells from blood. Receptors were obtained from a man aged 30 to 39 with type 1 diabetes.

This clone turned up a few times. This chain links TRBV28 with TRBJ1-5, with D uncertain. The CDR3 is 12 amino acids. CDR1 is MDHEN and CDR2 is SYDVKM in the germline V gene. V dropped 5 bases and J dropped 5 bases, with 7 bases sitting between them. CDR3 bases: TGTGCCAGCAGTCTAAATTATCAGCCCCAGCATTTT. Translating gives CASSLNYQPQHF.

This clone was detected a few times. A junction end diverges from the germline sequence, so it may reflect a read error. The chain is built from TRBV5-5 and TRBJ1-1, with TRBD1 matching over 10 bases. CDR1 SGHKS and CDR2 YYEKEE come from the germline V gene (reference sequence). The CDR3 is 15 residues long. CDR3 loop: CAGSTSGQGYTEAFF. DNA for the CDR3: TGTGCCGGCAGCACTTCGGGACAGGGGTACACTGAAGCTTTCTTT.

This chain links TRBV15 with TRBJ2-2; D ambiguous. Trimming shortened V by 6 bases and J by 4 bases, and 15 bases separated the two germline ends. The germline V gene has CDR1 LNHNV and CDR2 YYDKDF (reference sequence). CDR3 size: 15 residues. The CDR3 region is CATSNRVSSTGELFF. The CDR3 bases are TGTGCCACCAGTAACCGGGTCTCATCCACCGGGGAGCTGTTTTTT.

This chain links TRBV12-5 with TRBJ2-1; D possibly corresponds to TRBD2 (6 bases). V lost 1 base to trimming and J lost 3 bases, with 10 bases between them. Germline CDR1 and CDR2: LGHNT and FRNRAP. The CDR3 totals 15 residues. This chain's CDR3 is CASGLALADYNEQFF. CDR3 DNA sequence: TGTGCTAGTGGTTTGGCGTTAGCGGACTACAATGAGCAGTTCTTC.

This clone has a handful of counts. CDR3 DNA sequence: TGCGCCAGCAGACCCCGGAGCGCCCTATGGGATGGCTACACCTTC. Its protein product is CASRPRSALWDGYTF. This chain joins TRBV5-1 and TRBJ1-2; D remains unclear. Germline V gene lookup returns CDR1 SGHRS and CDR2 YFSETQ. V was cut by 5 bases and J by 6 bases, with 20 bases left in between. The CDR3 consists of 15 residues.

The chain couples TRBV5-1 to TRBJ1-1; D uncertain. In germline, CDR1 is SGHRS, CDR2 YFSETQ. This CDR3 contains 14 residues. Trimming removed 3 bases at V and 5 bases at J, with 14 bases between. The CDR3 here is CASSWIGEGTEAFF. As DNA, the CDR3 is TGCGCCAGCAGCTGGATCGGGGAGGGAACTGAAGCTTTCTTT. Together with reference TRBV5-1 and TRBJ1-1, the CDR3 gives the full variable domain: KAGVTQTPRYLIKTRGQQVTLSCSPISGHRSVSWYQQTPGQGLQFLFEYFSETQRNKGNFPGRFSGRQFSNSRSEMNVSTLELGDSALYLCASSWIGEGTEAFFGQGTRLTVV.

In its sample, this clone was seen a few times. The rearrangement joins TRBV29-1 to TRBJ2-7, with 9 nucleotides matching TRBD2. The CDR3 contains 14 residues. With 5 bases clipped from V and 3 bases from J, the junction kept 8 bases outside the gene matches. Germline assignment: CDR1 SQVTM and CDR2 ANQGSEA. The DNA of the CDR3 is TGCAGCGTTAAGAAGGGACTAGCAGACTACGAGCAGTACTTC. Residues: CSVKKGLADYEQYF.

V is TRBV5-1 and J is TRBJ1-1; 7 positions agree with TRBD1. V gave up 0 bases and J gave up 2 bases; unmatched junction bases: 4. The CDR3 runs to 15 residues. CDR1 SGHRS and CDR2 YFSETQ come from the germline V gene. In DNA form, the CDR3 reads TGCGCCAGCAGCTTGGGGGGGACAGAAAACACTGAAGCTTTCTTT. This gives the protein CASSLGGTENTEAFF.

The chain has TRBV15 and TRBJ1-1, with D possibly matching TRBD1 (6 bases). The CDR3 covers 19 residues. With 0 bases removed from V and 3 bases from J, the gap between germline ends came to 23 bases. Germline CDR1 LNHNV, CDR2 YYDKDF (reference sequence). CDR3 DNA sequence: TGTGCCACCAGCAGAGATATGAGGGGGAGGGCACCTGAGTACACTGAAGCTTTCTTT. Residues: CATSRDMRGRAPEYTEAFF.

The gene calls are TRBV5-6 and TRBJ2-7; 13 bases are shared with TRBD2. V lost 4 bases to trimming and J lost 3 bases; unmatched junction nucleotides: 1. CDR1 and CDR2 from the germline V gene are SGHDT and YYEEEE. This CDR3 is 14 amino acids long. CDR3 bases: TGTGCCAGCAGCCGGACTAGCGGGAGCTACGAGCAGTACTTC. Protein sequence: CASSRTSGSYEQYF.

The V call is TRBV5-1, the J call TRBJ2-7; 7 bases agree with TRBD1. V lost 4 bases and J lost 3; bases outside the gene matches: 4. Germline CDR1 and CDR2: SGHRS and YFSETQ. CDR3 length equals 13 residues. CDR3 in DNA: TGCGCCAGCAGCCCGGGACAGAACTACGAGCAGTACTTC. Protein product: CASSPGQNYEQYF.

This clone was detected only a few times. The chain joins TRBV5-1 to TRBJ2-1; 10 bases line up with TRBD2. CDR1 SGHRS and CDR2 YFSETQ come from the germline V gene. J was trimmed by 6 bases and V by 0 bases; bases with no gene match: 6. The CDR3 extends over 16 amino acids. This chain's CDR3 is CASSLAHSGRANEQFF. CDR3 in DNA: TGCGCCAGCAGCTTGGCTCACAGCGGGAGGGCCAATGAGCAGTTCTTC. Supplemented by reference TRBV5-1 and TRBJ2-1, the full variable domain reads KAGVTQTPRYLIKTRGQQVTLSCSPISGHRSVSWYQQTPGQGLQFLFEYFSETQRNKGNFPGRFSGRQFSNSRSEMNVSTLELGDSALYLCASSLAHSGRANEQFFGPGTRLTVL.

The CDR3 DNA reads as TGTGCCAGCTCTCGGGAGACCTACAATGAGCAGTTCTTC. Its protein is CASSRETYNEQFF. This sequence joins TRBV2 and TRBJ2-1; TRBD2 is a possible D gene (6 bases). CDR3 length: 13 residues. V lost 8 bases, J lost 2 bases, and 10 bases lay in between. Germline CDR1 is SNHLY and CDR2 is FYNNEI.

The rearrangement links TRBV6-5 to TRBJ1-5, with 9 bases identical to TRBD1. The CDR3 runs 15 residues. From germline, CDR1 is MNHEY and CDR2 SVGAGI. Germline trimming cut 4 bases from V and 6 bases from J; bases unmatched to any gene: 7. The chain's CDR3 is CASSSRQGVSQPQHF. Written as DNA, the CDR3 is TGTGCCAGCAGTTCTCGACAGGGGGTATCTCAGCCCCAGCATTTT.

This clone was counted a few times. The V call is TRBV5-1, the J call TRBJ2-7; 8 bases map to TRBD1. CDR3 length: 13 residues. Germline assignment: CDR1 SGHRS and CDR2 YFSETQ. The trim removed 4 bases at V and 2 bases at J, leaving 2 bases unmatched. As DNA, the CDR3 is TGCGCCAGCAGCCTGGACAGGGCCTACGAGCAGTACTTC. Translation gives CASSLDRAYEQYF.

V gene TRBV5-6 combines with J gene TRBJ2-7; tentatively, D is TRBD2 (6 bases). V lost 0 bases, J lost 0 bases, and 7 bases lay in between. The CDR3 totals 14 residues. The germline gives CDR1 SGHDT, CDR2 YYEEEE. Written as DNA, the CDR3 is TGTGCCAGCAGCTTGGGCGGGGTCTCCTACGAGCAGTACTTC. It encodes CASSLGGVSYEQYF. Drawing the rest from reference TRBV5-6 and TRBJ2-7, the complete variable domain is DAGVTQSPTHLIKTRGQQVTLRCSPKSGHDTVSWYQQALGQGPQFIFQYYEEEERQRGNFPDRFSGHQFPNYSSELNVNALLLGDSALYLCASSLGGVSYEQYFGPGTRLTVT.

With regard to this clone: An end of the junction differs from the germline gene, which may be a read error. The rearrangement joins TRBV7-9 to TRBJ2-2; D is unclear. Germline loops: CDR1 SEHNR, CDR2 FQNEAQ (reference sequence). The CDR3 length is 16 residues. The CDR3 bases are TGTGCCATCAGCTTAGGCGCCACGGGGAACACCGGGGAGCTGTTTTTT. Translation: CAISLGATGNTGELFF.

The chain combines TRBV7-2 with TRBJ2-2; 7 bases map to TRBD2. The germline V gene encodes CDR1 SGHTA and CDR2 FQGNSA. The CDR3 loop spans 15 amino acids. The V gene end was trimmed by 1 base and the J gene end by 3 bases; junction bases not matched to a gene: 2. CDR3 protein: CASSLGSGDTGELFF. CDR3 nucleotide sequence: TGTGCCAGCAGCTTAGGGAGCGGGGACACCGGGGAGCTGTTTTTT.